The clone carrying this T cell receptor beta chain was recorded many times. Its antigen is undetermined. TCR beta VDJ and CDR3 profiles were obtained from a genomic DNA template. TCRdb reprocessed the reads via MiXCR and lists one record per CDR3 protein. Of more than 95,000 distinct CDR3 sequences in the sample, 40% were seen once. This record comes from a study of CD8+CD57+ T cells in acquired aplastic anemia. Study-level information: Each DNA sample taken from sorted CD4+ and CD8+ cells came to approximately 3 ug on average. General study findings and limits: Patients showed no significant difference from controls in CD8+ Simpson's diversity.

Sequencing was done on patients that had shown CD8+CD57+ cell expansion by flow cytometry. This clonotype was obtained from a human donor with aplastic anemia. Specimen: sorted CD4+, CD8+, or CD8+CD57+ T cells (not recorded which) from PBMCs.

CDR3 protein: CAISASDGNTIYF. The CDR3 bases are TGTGCCATCAGTGCCTCTGATGGAAACACCATATATTTT. The J gene is TRBJ1-3, the V gene TRBV10-3; D is unresolved. The CDR3 consists of 13 residues. Looked up from germline, CDR1 is ENHRY and CDR2 is SYGVKD. V dropped 4 bases and J dropped 3 bases, with 7 bases sitting between them.